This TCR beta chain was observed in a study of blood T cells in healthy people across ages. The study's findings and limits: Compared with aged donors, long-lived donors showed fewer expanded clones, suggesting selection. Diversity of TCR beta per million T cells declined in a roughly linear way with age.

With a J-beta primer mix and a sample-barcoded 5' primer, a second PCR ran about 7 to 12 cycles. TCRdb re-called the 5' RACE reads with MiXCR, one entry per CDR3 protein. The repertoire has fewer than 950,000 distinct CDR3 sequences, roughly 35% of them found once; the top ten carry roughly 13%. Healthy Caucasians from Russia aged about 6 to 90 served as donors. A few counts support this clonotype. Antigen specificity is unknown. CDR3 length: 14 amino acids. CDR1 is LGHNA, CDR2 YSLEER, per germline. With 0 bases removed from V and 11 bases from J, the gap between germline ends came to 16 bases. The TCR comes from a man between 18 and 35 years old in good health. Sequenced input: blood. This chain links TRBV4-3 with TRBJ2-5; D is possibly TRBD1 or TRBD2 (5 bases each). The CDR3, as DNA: TGCGCCAGCAGCCAAGATGGGACCAACAATGAGCAGTACTTC. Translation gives CASSQDGTNNEQYF.